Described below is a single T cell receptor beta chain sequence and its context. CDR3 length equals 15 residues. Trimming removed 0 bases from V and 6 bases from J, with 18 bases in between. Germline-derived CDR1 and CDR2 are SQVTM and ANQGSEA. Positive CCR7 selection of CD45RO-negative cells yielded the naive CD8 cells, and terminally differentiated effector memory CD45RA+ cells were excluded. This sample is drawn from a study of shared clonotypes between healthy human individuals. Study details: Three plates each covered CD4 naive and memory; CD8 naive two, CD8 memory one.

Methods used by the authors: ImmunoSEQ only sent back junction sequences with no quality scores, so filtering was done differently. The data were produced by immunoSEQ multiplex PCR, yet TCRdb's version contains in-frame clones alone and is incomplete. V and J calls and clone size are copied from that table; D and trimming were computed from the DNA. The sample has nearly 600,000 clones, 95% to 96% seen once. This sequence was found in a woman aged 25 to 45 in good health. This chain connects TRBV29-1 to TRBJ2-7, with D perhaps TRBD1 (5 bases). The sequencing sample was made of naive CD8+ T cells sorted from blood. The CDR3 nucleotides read TGCAGCGTTGAAGATCGACCAGGGAATAGGGGCGAGCAGTACTTC. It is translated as CSVEDRPGNRGEQYF.